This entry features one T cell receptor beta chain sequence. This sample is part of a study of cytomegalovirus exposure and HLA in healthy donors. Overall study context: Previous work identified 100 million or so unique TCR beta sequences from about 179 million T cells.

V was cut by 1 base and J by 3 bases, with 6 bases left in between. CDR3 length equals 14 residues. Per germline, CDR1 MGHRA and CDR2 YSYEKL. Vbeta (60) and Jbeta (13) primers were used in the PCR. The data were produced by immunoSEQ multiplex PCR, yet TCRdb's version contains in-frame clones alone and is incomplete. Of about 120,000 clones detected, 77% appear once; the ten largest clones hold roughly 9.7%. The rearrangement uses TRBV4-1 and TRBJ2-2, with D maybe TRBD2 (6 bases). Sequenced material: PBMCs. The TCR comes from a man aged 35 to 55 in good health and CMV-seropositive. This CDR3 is CASSQGGDTGELFF. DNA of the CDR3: TGCGCCAGCAGCCAAGGCGGGGACACCGGGGAGCTGTTTTTT.